The 13 T cell receptor beta chains in this list originate from one sample, sequenced in a study of cytomegalovirus exposure and HLA in healthy donors. 60 Vbeta and 13 Jbeta primers were used in PCR. Profiled with immunoSEQ multiplex PCR; TCRdb holds only in-frame clones, not every one. The sample lists 110,000 or so clones; over 65% were seen once. Sequencing input: PBMCs. Receptor source: a woman aged 25 to 39 in good health and CMV-seropositive.

The chain's CDR3 is CASSTRSSATSGNTIYF. CDR3 DNA: TGTGCCAGTAGTACCCGTTCGAGCGCTACCTCTGGAAACACCATATATTTT. The chain has TRBV19 and TRBJ1-3; D gene unclear. With 4 bases removed from V and 0 bases from J, the gap between germline ends came to 16 bases. The CDR3 has 17 residues. In germline, CDR1 is LNHDA, CDR2 SQIVND (reference sequence).

The chain has TRBV27 and TRBJ2-2; the match to TRBD1 covers 9 bases. Trimming removed 4 bases from V and 4 bases from J; junction bases left unmatched: 4. The germline gives CDR1 MNHEY, CDR2 SMNVEV (reference sequence). The CDR3 loop spans 15 amino acids. The CDR3 here is CASSSGTGTTGELFF. CDR3 nucleotide sequence: TGTGCCAGCAGTTCCGGGACAGGGACCACCGGGGAGCTGTTTTTT.

This clone was counted a single time. The V and J genes are TRBV19 and TRBJ2-5, with TRBD2 matching 8 bases. This CDR3 is built from 15 residues. V lost 4 bases, J lost 4 bases, and 8 bases stayed unmatched. Germline CDR1 is LNHDA and CDR2 is SQIVND (reference sequence). The CDR3 reads CASSNLKLAVETQYF. CDR3 in DNA: TGTGCCAGTAGTAATCTCAAACTAGCGGTAGAGACCCAGTACTTC.

The V and J genes are TRBV4-1 and TRBJ2-1; D might be TRBD2 (7 bases). The CDR3 has 15 residues. Germline lookup yields CDR1 MGHRA and CDR2 YSYEKL. Trimming shortened V by 2 bases and J by 1 base, and 9 bases separated the two germline ends. The CDR3 is CASSQRGGSYNEQFF. The CDR3 DNA sequence: TGCGCCAGCAGCCAAAGGGGGGGGTCCTACAATGAGCAGTTCTTC.

The chain carries TRBV29-1 and TRBJ2-3; 8 bases fit TRBD2. The CDR3 is 13 residues long. The ends lost 8 bases at V and 6 bases at J; junction bases unmatched: 10. Germline V lookup: CDR1 SQVTM, CDR2 ANQGSEA. The CDR3 DNA sequence: TGCAGCATTGGGAGCGGGAGTATCGATACGCAGTATTTT. It translates to CSIGSGSIDTQYF.

J is TRBJ2-5 and V is TRBV7-6, with D possibly being TRBD1 (6 bases). This CDR3 comprises 16 residues. Trimming removed 4 bases at V and 4 bases at J, with 19 bases between. Germline loops: CDR1 SGHVS, CDR2 FNYEAQ. CDR3 in DNA: TGTGCCAGCAGCTCCCCTCGGGGCACAGGGTTAGAGACCCAGTACTTC. Its protein product is CASSSPRGTGLETQYF.

The sample holds one count of this clone. DNA for the CDR3: TGTGCCATCAGCTGGGACTCCTCCTACGAGCAGTACTTC. It yields the protein CAISWDSSYEQYF. V gene TRBV10-3 combines with J gene TRBJ2-7, with D perhaps TRBD2 (6 bases). From germline, CDR1 is ENHRY and CDR2 SYGVKD. The CDR3 is 13 residues long. Trimming stripped 6 bases from V and 0 bases from J, with 9 bases between.

The chain combines TRBV10-3 with TRBJ2-5; the D gene is possibly TRBD2 (5 bases). Germline V gene data show CDR1 as ENHRY and CDR2 as SYGVKD. The CDR3 runs 14 residues. The V and J ends lost 4 bases and 0 bases respectively, with 9 bases between them. CDR3 loop: CAISGWGDQETQYF. The CDR3 nucleotides read TGTGCCATCAGTGGGTGGGGAGACCAAGAGACCCAGTACTTC.

The chain is built from TRBV7-9 and TRBJ2-4; D is unresolved. The V gene's germline CDR1 is SEHNR and CDR2 FQNEAQ (reference sequence). Trimming removed 1 base from V and 0 bases from J, with 10 bases in between. The CDR3 consists of 16 residues. CDR3 protein: CASSLGAYSAKNIQYF. CDR3 nucleotides: TGTGCCAGCAGCTTAGGTGCCTACTCAGCCAAAAACATTCAGTACTTC.

J is TRBJ1-2 and V is TRBV6-5; TRBD1 agrees at 7 bases. The CDR3 consists of 16 residues. CDR1 and CDR2 from the germline V gene are MNHEY and SVGAGI. Trimming removed 0 bases from V and 4 bases from J; junction bases left unmatched: 8. The CDR3 region is CASSYSSLTGVYGYTF. The CDR3 DNA sequence: TGTGCCAGCAGTTACTCTAGCCTTACAGGGGTCTATGGCTACACCTTC.

This clone showed up just once. The V gene is TRBV5-6, the J gene TRBJ2-3; the match to TRBD2 covers 8 bases. V lost 0 bases and J lost 0; bases outside the gene matches: 0. CDR3 length: 15 amino acids. The V gene's germline CDR1 is SGHDT and CDR2 YYEEEE. CDR3 DNA: TGTGCCAGCAGCTTGGCGGGAGGGAGCACAGATACGCAGTATTTT. This sequence encodes CASSLAGGSTDTQYF.

The chain is built from TRBV19 and TRBJ2-6; D perhaps matches TRBD2 (6 bases). CDR1 is LNHDA, CDR2 SQIVND, per germline (reference sequence). The germline V and J ends were trimmed by 7 bases and 1 base, with 23 bases remaining between them. This CDR3 is built from 19 residues. CDR3 sequence (DNA): TGTGCCAGTACCTCAGGGCCGGGAGCAAAGCTGTCTGGGGCCAACGTCCTGACTTTC. It specifies CASTSGPGAKLSGANVLTF.

The genes are TRBV7-6 and TRBJ1-4; no clear D gene. Trimming pared 5 bases from V and 0 bases from J, leaving 19 bases between. Germline V gives CDR1 SGHVS, CDR2 FNYEAQ. CDR3 size: 18 residues. CDR3 sequence reads: CASSLSTYTTATNEKLFF. The CDR3 DNA follows: TGTGCCAGCAGCCTAAGTACCTATACTACTGCAACTAATGAAAAACTGTTTTTT.